This T cell receptor (beta chain) was identified during a study of cytomegalovirus exposure and HLA in healthy donors. Regarding the study as a whole: According to the study, 180 or so TCR beta chains were cytomegalovirus-associated. Fewer N-insertions (relative to the roughly 720-donor mean) were reportedly seen in an Asian-associated ancestry cluster in a later analysis.

The donors were healthy bone marrow donors. The CDR3 is 14 residues long. V was trimmed by 5 bases and J by 3 bases, leaving 14 bases between them. Germline values: CDR1 LNHDA, CDR2 SQIVND (reference sequence). With respect to this clone: The antigen remains undetermined.

Vbeta (60) and Jbeta (13) primers were used in the PCR. Assay used: immunoSEQ multiplex PCR; TCRdb lists only in-frame clones, some missing. The sample consists of around 44,000 clones, roughly 87% of them appearing once. V usage is TRBV19 and J usage is TRBJ2-7; D might be TRBD1 (6 bases). The sequence derives from a woman aged 35 to 49 in good health and CMV-seropositive. Sequenced material: PBMCs. The CDR3 region has the DNA TGTGCCAGTAGTGTCACGCCGGACAGCTACGAGCAGTACTTC. Translated, it gives CASSVTPDSYEQYF.